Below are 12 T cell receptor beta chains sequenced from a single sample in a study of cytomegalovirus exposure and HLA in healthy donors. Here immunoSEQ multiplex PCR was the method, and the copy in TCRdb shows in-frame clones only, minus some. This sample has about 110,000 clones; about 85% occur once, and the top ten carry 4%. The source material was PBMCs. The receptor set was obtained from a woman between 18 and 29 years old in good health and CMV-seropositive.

Written as DNA, the CDR3 is TGTGCCAGCAGCTCTAGTAGGGAGACCCAGTACTTC. Translating gives CASSSSRETQYF. V gene TRBV7-2 combines with J gene TRBJ2-5; D remains unclear. From germline, CDR1 is SGHTA and CDR2 FQGNSA. The CDR3 spans 12 residues. The V end was cut by 4 bases, the J end by 5 bases, with 8 bases between.

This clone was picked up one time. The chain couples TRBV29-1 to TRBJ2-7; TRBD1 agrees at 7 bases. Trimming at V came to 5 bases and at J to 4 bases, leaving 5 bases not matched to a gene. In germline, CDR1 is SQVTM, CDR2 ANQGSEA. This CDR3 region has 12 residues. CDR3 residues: CSVRQGSYEQYF. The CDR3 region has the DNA TGCAGCGTTAGACAGGGATCTTACGAGCAGTACTTC.

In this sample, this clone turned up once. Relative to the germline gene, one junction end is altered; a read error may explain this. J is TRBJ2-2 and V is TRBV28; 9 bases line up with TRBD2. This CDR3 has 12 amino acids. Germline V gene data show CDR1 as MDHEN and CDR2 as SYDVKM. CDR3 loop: CLAGTNTGELFF. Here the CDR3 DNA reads TGCCTAGCGGGGACGAACACCGGGGAGCTGTTTTTT.

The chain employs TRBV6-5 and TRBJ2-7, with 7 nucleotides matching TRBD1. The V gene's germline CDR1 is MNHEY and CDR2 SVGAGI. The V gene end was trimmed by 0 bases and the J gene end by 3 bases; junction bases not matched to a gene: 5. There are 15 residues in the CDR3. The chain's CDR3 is CASSYSEAGGYEQYF. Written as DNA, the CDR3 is TGTGCCAGCAGTTACTCAGAGGCAGGGGGCTACGAGCAGTACTTC.

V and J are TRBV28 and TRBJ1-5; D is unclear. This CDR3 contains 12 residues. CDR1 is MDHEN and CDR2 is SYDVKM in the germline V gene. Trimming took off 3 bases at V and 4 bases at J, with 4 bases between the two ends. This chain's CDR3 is CASSFRNQPQHF. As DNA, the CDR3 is TGTGCCAGCAGTTTCAGAAATCAGCCCCAGCATTTT.

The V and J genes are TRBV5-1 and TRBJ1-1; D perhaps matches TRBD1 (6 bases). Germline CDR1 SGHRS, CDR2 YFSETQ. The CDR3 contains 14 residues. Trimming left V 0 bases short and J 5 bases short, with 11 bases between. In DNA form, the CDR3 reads TGCGCCAGCAGCTTGGGAGGGGGAGGGACTGAAGCTTTCTTT. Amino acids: CASSLGGGGTEAFF.

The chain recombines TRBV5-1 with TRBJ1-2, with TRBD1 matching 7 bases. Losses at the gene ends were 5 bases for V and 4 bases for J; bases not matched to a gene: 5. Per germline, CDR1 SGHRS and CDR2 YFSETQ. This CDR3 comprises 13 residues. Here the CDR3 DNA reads TGCGCCAGCAGGGGCGACAGGGCCTATGGCTACACCTTC. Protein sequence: CASRGDRAYGYTF.

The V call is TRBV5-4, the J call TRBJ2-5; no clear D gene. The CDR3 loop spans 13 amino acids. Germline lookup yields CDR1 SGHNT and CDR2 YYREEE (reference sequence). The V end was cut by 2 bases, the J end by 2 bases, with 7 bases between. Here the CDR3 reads CASSFLAQETQYF. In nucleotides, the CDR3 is TGTGCCAGCAGCTTCCTCGCGCAAGAGACCCAGTACTTC.

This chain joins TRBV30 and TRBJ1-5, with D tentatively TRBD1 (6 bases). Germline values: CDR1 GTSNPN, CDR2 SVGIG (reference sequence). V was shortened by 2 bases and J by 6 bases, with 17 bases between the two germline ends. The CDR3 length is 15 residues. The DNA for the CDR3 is TGTGCCTGGAGTCCGGCCGGGACACAGAGTCAGCCCCAGCATTTT. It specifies CAWSPAGTQSQPQHF.

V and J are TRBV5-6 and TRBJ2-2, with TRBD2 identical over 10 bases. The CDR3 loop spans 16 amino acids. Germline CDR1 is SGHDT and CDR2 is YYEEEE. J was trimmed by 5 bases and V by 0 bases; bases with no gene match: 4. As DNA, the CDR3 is TGTGCCAGCAGCTTGGGGTCTAGCGGGAGTACCGGGGAGCTGTTTTTT. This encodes CASSLGSSGSTGELFF.

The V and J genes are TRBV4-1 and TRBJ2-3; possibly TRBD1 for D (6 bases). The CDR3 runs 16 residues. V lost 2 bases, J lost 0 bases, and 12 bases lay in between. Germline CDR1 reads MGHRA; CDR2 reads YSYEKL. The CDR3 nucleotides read TGCGCCAGCAGCCAAACGCCGACAGGAAGCACAGATACGCAGTATTTT. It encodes CASSQTPTGSTDTQYF.

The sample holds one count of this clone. The CDR3 sequence is CASSFGQGVNQPQHF. CDR3 DNA: TGTGCCAGCAGCTTCGGCCAGGGGGTCAATCAGCCCCAGCATTTT. The chain has TRBV5-5 and TRBJ1-5; 7 bases are shared with TRBD1. The length of the CDR3 is 15 residues. The V gene end was trimmed by 2 bases and the J gene end by 3 bases; junction bases not matched to a gene: 5. Germline values: CDR1 SGHKS, CDR2 YYEKEE (reference sequence).